These 2 T cell receptor beta chains were sequenced from one sample in a study of blood T cell repertoires in COVID-19. Clones were read by immunoSEQ multiplex PCR, and TCRdb kept only the in-frame ones, dropping some. Of 29,000 or so clones listed, roughly 80% are singletons. The sample was peripheral blood. The receptors were sampled from a woman aged 70-85 years with acute or convalescent COVID-19.

This clone was counted a single time. The genes are TRBV24-1 and TRBJ2-1; no clear D. The V end lost 3 bases, the J end lost 4 bases, and 6 bases lay between the germline ends. CDR3 length equals 13 residues. Germline V gives CDR1 KGHDR, CDR2 SFDVKD. The CDR3 coding sequence is TGTGCCACCAGTGATCCCTATTACAATGAGCAGTTCTTC. This sequence encodes CATSDPYYNEQFF.

J is TRBJ1-1 and V is TRBV18, with D uncertain. The germline V gene encodes CDR1 KGHSH and CDR2 LQKENI. V lost 6 bases to trimming and J lost 1 base, with 12 bases between them. CDR3 length: 14 amino acids. The CDR3 loop is CASSDLGGNTEAFF. The CDR3 DNA follows: TGTGCCAGCTCGGACTTAGGCGGGAACACTGAAGCTTTCTTT.